The rows below give T cell receptor beta chains drawn from one sample of a study of cytomegalovirus exposure and HLA in healthy donors. The data were produced by immunoSEQ multiplex PCR, yet TCRdb's version contains in-frame clones alone and is incomplete. The profile shows 150,000 to 160,000 clones, roughly 79% of them singletons. Sequenced material: PBMCs. All receptors come from a man between 18 and 29 years old in good health and CMV-seronegative. Both conserved end residues are part of each CDR3. The order of the fields is clone size, J gene, V gene, D gene, CDR3 DNA, CDR3 protein. A D gene is named only where the DNA matches it firmly. Not all rows give a size; the values are once, few, many and, for expanded clones, a class.

abundance: NA; j_gene: TRBJ2-1; v_gene: TRBV5-4; d_gene: TRBD1; CDR3nt: TGTGCCAGCAGCTCCCCGGGACAGGGAAATGAGCAGTTCTTC; CDR3aa: CASSSPGQGNEQFF
abundance: NA; j_gene: TRBJ2-7; v_gene: TRBV5-4; d_gene: NA; CDR3nt: TGTGCCAGCAGTTCAACTTCCAGGGGTTTGAGGAACGAGCAGTACTTC; CDR3aa: CASSSTSRGLRNEQYF
abundance: few; j_gene: TRBJ1-6; v_gene: TRBV6-1; d_gene: NA; CDR3nt: TGTGCCAGCAGTGAACACAACGGCCCGGGGGCACCCCTCCACTTT; CDR3aa: CASSEHNGPGAPLHF
abundance: once; j_gene: TRBJ2-3; v_gene: TRBV27; d_gene: TRBD1; CDR3nt: TGTGCCAGCAGCCTGTCGACAGGGCAAATCACAGATACGCAGTATTTT; CDR3aa: CASSLSTGQITDTQYF
abundance: NA; j_gene: TRBJ1-3; v_gene: TRBV10-3; d_gene: NA; CDR3nt: TGTGCCACCGTGGGGGGCTCTGGAAACACCATATATTTT; CDR3aa: CATVGGSGNTIYF
abundance: NA; j_gene: TRBJ2-3; v_gene: TRBV5-1; d_gene: NA; CDR3nt: TGCGCCAGCAGCTTGAAGAGTACTAGCACAGATACGCAGTATTTT; CDR3aa: CASSLKSTSTDTQYF
abundance: NA; j_gene: TRBJ2-3; v_gene: TRBV2; d_gene: NA; CDR3nt: TGTGCCAGCAGGGAGCGACTTAGCCGCACAGATACGCAGTATTTT; CDR3aa: CASRERLSRTDTQYF
abundance: NA; j_gene: TRBJ2-1; v_gene: TRBV5-8; d_gene: TRBD2; CDR3nt: TGTGCCAGCAGCCCGACTGTCCTAGCGGGGTGGAATGAGCAGTTCTTC; CDR3aa: CASSPTVLAGWNEQFF
abundance: once; j_gene: TRBJ2-5; v_gene: TRBV12-2; d_gene: NA; CDR3nt: TGTGCAAGTCGCTTTGGGACAGGGCCAGAGACCCAGTACTTC; CDR3aa: CASRFGTGPETQYF
abundance: NA; j_gene: TRBJ1-1; v_gene: TRBV4-1; d_gene: NA; CDR3nt: TGCGCCAGCGACGGGGGGCAAGGCACTGAAGCTTTCTTT; CDR3aa: CASDGGQGTEAFF
abundance: few; j_gene: TRBJ1-2; v_gene: TRBV5-1; d_gene: NA; CDR3nt: TGCGCCAGCAGCTTGGAGAGCCCCAACTATGGCTACACCTTC; CDR3aa: CASSLESPNYGYTF
abundance: few; j_gene: TRBJ2-7; v_gene: TRBV11-2; d_gene: NA; CDR3nt: TGTGCCAGCAGCTTGTGGGACTCCAAGAGCTCCTACGAGCAGTACTTC; CDR3aa: CASSLWDSKSSYEQYF
abundance: NA; j_gene: TRBJ1-1; v_gene: TRBV6-5; d_gene: NA; CDR3nt: TGTGCCAGCAGAAGGGGGACCGGGAACACTGAAGCTTTCTTT; CDR3aa: CASRRGTGNTEAFF
abundance: NA; j_gene: TRBJ1-3; v_gene: TRBV27; d_gene: NA; CDR3nt: TGTGCCAGCAGTCCCCGGACAGAGATCGGAAACACCATATATTTT; CDR3aa: CASSPRTEIGNTIYF
abundance: few; j_gene: TRBJ2-7; v_gene: TRBV6-1; d_gene: TRBD2; CDR3nt: TGTGCCAGCAGTGAATCGGCTAGCGGGGGCTACGAGCAGTACTTC; CDR3aa: CASSESASGGYEQYF
abundance: NA; j_gene: TRBJ2-1; v_gene: TRBV7-2; d_gene: TRBD1; CDR3nt: TGTGCCAGCAGCTTACAGGGGGCCACTGAGCAGTTCTTC; CDR3aa: CASSLQGATEQFF
abundance: NA; j_gene: TRBJ1-2; v_gene: TRBV28; d_gene: NA; CDR3nt: TGTGCCAGCAGGCCTGGCCAGGGGACCGTTGGTTACACCTTC; CDR3aa: CASRPGQGTVGYTF
abundance: NA; j_gene: TRBJ2-5; v_gene: TRBV5-6; d_gene: NA; CDR3nt: TGTGCCAGCAGCTTGGACCGTTACGAGGAGACCCAGTACTTC; CDR3aa: CASSLDRYEETQYF
abundance: few; j_gene: TRBJ2-5; v_gene: TRBV11-1; d_gene: TRBD2; CDR3nt: TGTGCCAGCAGCTTAATGGGGGGGAGAGAGACCCAGTACTTC; CDR3aa: CASSLMGGRETQYF
abundance: NA; j_gene: TRBJ1-6; v_gene: TRBV6-5; d_gene: TRBD1; CDR3nt: TGTGCCAGCAGTTACGCCCTCACAGGGGGGAACTCACCCCTCCACTTT; CDR3aa: CASSYALTGGNSPLHF
abundance: NA; j_gene: TRBJ1-5; v_gene: TRBV2; d_gene: NA; CDR3nt: TGTGCCAGCAGTACTCACAGGAGTGGGGTTAGCAATCAGCCCCAGCATTTT; CDR3aa: CASSTHRSGVSNQPQHF
abundance: NA; j_gene: TRBJ1-2; v_gene: TRBV19; d_gene: NA; CDR3nt: TGTGCCAGTAGTGGACGCTGGGGCACCTATGGCTACACCTTC; CDR3aa: CASSGRWGTYGYTF
abundance: few; j_gene: TRBJ2-5; v_gene: TRBV11-2; d_gene: NA; CDR3nt: TGTGCCAGCAGTCCGGTCCGAGCAGGGGCAGAGACCCAGTACTTC; CDR3aa: CASSPVRAGAETQYF
abundance: NA; j_gene: TRBJ2-2; v_gene: TRBV29-1; d_gene: NA; CDR3nt: TGCAGCGTCTCACCAGGGATAACCGGGGAGCTGTTTTTT; CDR3aa: CSVSPGITGELFF
abundance: NA; j_gene: TRBJ2-3; v_gene: TRBV9; d_gene: TRBD1; CDR3nt: TGTGCCAGCAGCGTAGTTTCCCAGGGGGCGAACCCAGATACGCAGTATTTT; CDR3aa: CASSVVSQGANPDTQYF
abundance: NA; j_gene: TRBJ1-3; v_gene: TRBV5-5; d_gene: NA; CDR3nt: TGTGCCAGCAGCTTGAGGTCAGGTTCATCTGGAAACACCATATATTTT; CDR3aa: CASSLRSGSSGNTIYF
abundance: once; j_gene: TRBJ1-2; v_gene: TRBV7-9; d_gene: NA; CDR3nt: TGTTCCAGCAGCTTAGTCGCGGTAATGGGCTATGGCTACACCTTC; CDR3aa: CSSSLVAVMGYGYTF
abundance: NA; j_gene: TRBJ2-7; v_gene: TRBV14; d_gene: TRBD2; CDR3nt: TGTGCCAGCAGCCGGGCGGGGGAATACGAGCAGTACTTC; CDR3aa: CASSRAGEYEQYF
abundance: once; j_gene: TRBJ2-2; v_gene: TRBV27; d_gene: NA; CDR3nt: TGTGCCAGCACTTTACGGGGGAGGAACCCCACCGGGGAGCTGTTTTTT; CDR3aa: CASTLRGRNPTGELFF
abundance: NA; j_gene: TRBJ2-7; v_gene: TRBV4-1; d_gene: NA; CDR3nt: TGCGTCAGCAGCCAAGAAACATACTACGAGCAGTACTTC; CDR3aa: CVSSQETYYEQYF
abundance: NA; j_gene: TRBJ1-1; v_gene: TRBV5-6; d_gene: NA; CDR3nt: TGTGCCAGCAGCCTATACGATGGGGCGAACACTGAAGCTTTCTTT; CDR3aa: CASSLYDGANTEAFF
abundance: NA; j_gene: TRBJ1-5; v_gene: TRBV7-2; d_gene: NA; CDR3nt: TGTGCCAGCAGCTTAGTAGGGCCCCCGGGGGGAGATCAGCCCCAGCATTTT; CDR3aa: CASSLVGPPGGDQPQHF
abundance: NA; j_gene: TRBJ2-3; v_gene: TRBV5-1; d_gene: TRBD2; CDR3nt: TGCGCCAGCACCCCTGGTGGGACTAGCGGGACAGATACGCAGTATTTT; CDR3aa: CASTPGGTSGTDTQYF
abundance: NA; j_gene: TRBJ2-7; v_gene: TRBV30; d_gene: NA; CDR3nt: TGTGCCTGGGCGGCAGGGGTTGGATACGAGCAGTACTTC; CDR3aa: CAWAAGVGYEQYF
abundance: few; j_gene: TRBJ2-3; v_gene: TRBV7-9; d_gene: NA; CDR3nt: TGTGCCAGCATAGCAGTTACGCAGTATTTT; CDR3aa: CASIAVTQYF
abundance: NA; j_gene: TRBJ1-5; v_gene: TRBV28; d_gene: NA; CDR3nt: TGTGCCAGCAGTTTAGAGGGCCGCAATCAGCCCCAGCATTTT; CDR3aa: CASSLEGRNQPQHF
abundance: NA; j_gene: TRBJ2-5; v_gene: TRBV6-5; d_gene: NA; CDR3nt: TGTGCCAGCAGTTTCCAGACAGATCAAGAGACCCAGTACTTC; CDR3aa: CASSFQTDQETQYF
abundance: NA; j_gene: TRBJ2-3; v_gene: TRBV6-6; d_gene: NA; CDR3nt: TGTGCCAGCAGTTACAGGGGAACGACAGATACGCAGTATTTT; CDR3aa: CASSYRGTTDTQYF
abundance: NA; j_gene: TRBJ2-3; v_gene: TRBV5-1; d_gene: NA; CDR3nt: TGCGCCAGCAGCTGGGAGTCCGGAGATACGCAGTATTTT; CDR3aa: CASSWESGDTQYF
abundance: NA; j_gene: TRBJ1-1; v_gene: TRBV25-1; d_gene: NA; CDR3nt: TGTGCCAGCAGGGAGGGAGGGTCAGGCACTGAAGCTTTCTTT; CDR3aa: CASREGGSGTEAFF
abundance: NA; j_gene: TRBJ2-6; v_gene: TRBV4-3; d_gene: NA; CDR3nt: TGCGCCAGCAGCCAAGATCACAGCTCTGGGGCCAACGTCCTGACTTTC; CDR3aa: CASSQDHSSGANVLTF
abundance: NA; j_gene: TRBJ1-1; v_gene: TRBV7-6; d_gene: NA; CDR3nt: TGTGCCAGCAGCGCCAATCTGGACTCAAACACTGAAGCTTTCTTT; CDR3aa: CASSANLDSNTEAFF
abundance: few; j_gene: TRBJ2-7; v_gene: TRBV5-4; d_gene: NA; CDR3nt: TGTGCCAGCAGGGGGGCGGGGGCCTACGAGCAGTACTTC; CDR3aa: CASRGAGAYEQYF
abundance: NA; j_gene: TRBJ2-1; v_gene: TRBV4-2; d_gene: TRBD2; CDR3nt: TGTGCCAGCAGCCAGCATAGCGGGGTGTACAATGAGCAGTTCTTC; CDR3aa: CASSQHSGVYNEQFF
abundance: once; j_gene: TRBJ1-3; v_gene: TRBV6-5; d_gene: TRBD1; CDR3nt: TGTGCCAGCAGTTACTCGACAGGGGGCACCATATATTTT; CDR3aa: CASSYSTGGTIYF
abundance: NA; j_gene: TRBJ1-1; v_gene: TRBV5-1; d_gene: NA; CDR3nt: TGCGCCAGCAGCTTGACAGGGCTTGCCACTGAAGCTTTCTTT; CDR3aa: CASSLTGLATEAFF